Detailed here is one T cell receptor (beta chain). The CDR3 is 15 residues long. Germline V lookup: CDR1 SGHRS, CDR2 YFSETQ. V was trimmed by 0 bases and J by 5 bases, leaving 14 bases between them. This record comes from a study of T cell changes during pregnancy in multiple sclerosis. The repertoire was sequenced with immunoSEQ multiplex PCR; TCRdb's copy has only in-frame clones and lacks some. This sample carries approximately 41,000 clones, around 89% of them seen once, and the ten largest clones take approximately 0.5%. The sequencing here drew on CD4+ T cells from peripheral blood mononuclear cells, taken in the second trimester of pregnancy. The sequence was obtained from a female donor with multiple sclerosis, enrolled in a pregnancy study. The V call is TRBV5-1, the J call TRBJ2-5; tentative D call: TRBD1 (6 bases). CDR3 sequence reads: CASSLAPQGLETQYF. The CDR3 DNA reads as TGCGCCAGCAGCTTGGCACCACAGGGTTTGGAGACCCAGTACTTC. Full variable domain (rest looked up from reference TRBV5-1 and TRBJ2-5): KAGVTQTPRYLIKTRGQQVTLSCSPISGHRSVSWYQQTPGQGLQFLFEYFSETQRNKGNFPGRFSGRQFSNSRSEMNVSTLELGDSALYLCASSLAPQGLETQYFGPGTRLLVL.